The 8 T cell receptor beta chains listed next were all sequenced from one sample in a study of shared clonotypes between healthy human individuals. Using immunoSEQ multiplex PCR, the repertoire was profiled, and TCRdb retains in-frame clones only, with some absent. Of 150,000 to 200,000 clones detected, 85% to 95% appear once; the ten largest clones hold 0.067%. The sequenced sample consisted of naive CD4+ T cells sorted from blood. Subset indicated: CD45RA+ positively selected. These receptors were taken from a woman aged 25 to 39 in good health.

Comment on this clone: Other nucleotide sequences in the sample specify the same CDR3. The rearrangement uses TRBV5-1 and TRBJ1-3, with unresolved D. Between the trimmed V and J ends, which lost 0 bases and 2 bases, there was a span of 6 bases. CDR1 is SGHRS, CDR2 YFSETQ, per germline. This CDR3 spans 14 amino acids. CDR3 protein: CASSLGTAGNTIYF. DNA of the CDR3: TGCGCCAGCAGCTTGGGAACAGCTGGAAACACCATATATTTT.

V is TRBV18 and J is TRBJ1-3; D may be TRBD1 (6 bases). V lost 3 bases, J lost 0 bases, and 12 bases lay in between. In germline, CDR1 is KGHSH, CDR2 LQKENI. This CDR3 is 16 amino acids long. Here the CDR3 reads CASSPSGASSGNTIYF. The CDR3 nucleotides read TGTGCCAGCTCACCCTCAGGGGCTTCCTCTGGAAACACCATATATTTT.

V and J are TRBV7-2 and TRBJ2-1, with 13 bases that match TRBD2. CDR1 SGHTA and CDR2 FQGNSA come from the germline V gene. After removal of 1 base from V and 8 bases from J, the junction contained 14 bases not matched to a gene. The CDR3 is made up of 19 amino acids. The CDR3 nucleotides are TGTGCCAGCAGCTTAGTGCCCTCAAGGACTAGCGGGAGACTCGATGAGCAGTTCTTC. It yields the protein CASSLVPSRTSGRLDEQFF.

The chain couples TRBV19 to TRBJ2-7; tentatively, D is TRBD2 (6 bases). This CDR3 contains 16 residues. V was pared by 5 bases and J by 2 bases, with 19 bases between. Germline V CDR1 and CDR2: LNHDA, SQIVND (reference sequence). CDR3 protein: CASSSPGASATYEQYF. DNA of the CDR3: TGTGCCAGTAGTTCTCCCGGAGCTAGCGCGACCTACGAGCAGTACTTC.

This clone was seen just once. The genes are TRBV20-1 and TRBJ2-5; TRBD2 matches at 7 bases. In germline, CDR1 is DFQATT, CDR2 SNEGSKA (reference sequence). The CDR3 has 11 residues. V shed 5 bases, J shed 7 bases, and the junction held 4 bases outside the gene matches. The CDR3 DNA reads TGCAGTGCTCAGCGGGAAGGGACCCAGTACTTC. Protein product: CSAQREGTQYF.

CDR3 in amino acids: CASRLVGQGGEQYF. CDR3 bases: TGTGCCAGCAGGCTTGTAGGACAGGGGGGCGAGCAGTACTTC. V gene TRBV28 combines with J gene TRBJ2-7, with TRBD1 identical over 10 bases. Germline assignment: CDR1 MDHEN and CDR2 SYDVKM. This CDR3 has 14 residues. The V and J ends lost 6 bases and 6 bases, in that order; junction bases with no gene match: 8.

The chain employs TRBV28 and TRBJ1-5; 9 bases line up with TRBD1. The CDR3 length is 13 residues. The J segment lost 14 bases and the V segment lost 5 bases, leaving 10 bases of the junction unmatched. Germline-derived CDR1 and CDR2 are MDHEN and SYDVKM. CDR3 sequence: CASSATGTGFEHF. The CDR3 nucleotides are TGTGCCAGCAGTGCAACCGGGACAGGGTTTGAGCATTTT.

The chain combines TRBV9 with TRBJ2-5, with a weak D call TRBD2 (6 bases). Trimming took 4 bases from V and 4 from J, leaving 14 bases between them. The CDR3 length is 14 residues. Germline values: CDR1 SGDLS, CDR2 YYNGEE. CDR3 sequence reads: CASSLTGRGETQYF. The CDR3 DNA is TGTGCCAGCAGCCTTACCGGGAGAGGAGAGACCCAGTACTTC. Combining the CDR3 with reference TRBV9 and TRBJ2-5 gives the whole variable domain DSGVTQTPKHLITATGQRVTLRCSPRSGDLSVYWYQQSLDQGLQFLIQYYNGEERAKGNILERFSAQQFPDLHSELNLSSLELGDSALYFCASSLTGRGETQYFGPGTRLLVL.